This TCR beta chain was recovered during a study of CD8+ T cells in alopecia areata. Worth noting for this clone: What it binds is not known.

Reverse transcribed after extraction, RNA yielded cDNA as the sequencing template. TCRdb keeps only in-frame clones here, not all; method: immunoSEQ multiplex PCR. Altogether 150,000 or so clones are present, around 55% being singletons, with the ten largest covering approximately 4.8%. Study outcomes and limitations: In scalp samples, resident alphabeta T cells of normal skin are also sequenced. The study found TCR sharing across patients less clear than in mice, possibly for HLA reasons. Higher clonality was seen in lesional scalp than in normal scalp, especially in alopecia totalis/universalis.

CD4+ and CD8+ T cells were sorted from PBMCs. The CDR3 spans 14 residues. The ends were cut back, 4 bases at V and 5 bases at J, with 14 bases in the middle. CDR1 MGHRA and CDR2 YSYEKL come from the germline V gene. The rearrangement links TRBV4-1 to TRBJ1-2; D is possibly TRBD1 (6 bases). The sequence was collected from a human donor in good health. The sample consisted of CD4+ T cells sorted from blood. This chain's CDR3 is CASSRDRTIYGYTF. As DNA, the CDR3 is TGCGCCAGCAGCCGAGACAGGACTATTTATGGCTACACCTTC.